The rows below give T cell receptor beta chains drawn from one sample of a study of T cell responses to AZD1222 COVID-19 vaccine. Measured with immunoSEQ multiplex PCR; TCRdb has only the in-frame clones, and not every one. The table has about 120,000 clones, approximately 90% seen once; the top ten hold roughly 2.4%. The specimen was peripheral blood, collected on day 0 of AZD1222 vaccination. The source is an adult in good health. Both conserved end residues are part of each CDR3. The D gene is left open where the match is weak. The size of a clone is reported for some rows only, either as once, few or many, or as a class for expanded clones.

-	TRBV5-1	-	TRBJ2-1	CASSIGGSYNEQFF	TGCGCCAGCAGCATCGGGGGCTCCTACAATGAGCAGTTCTTC
-	TRBV7-9	-	TRBJ1-5	CASSSSGGPSQPQHF	TGTGCCAGCAGCTCCAGCGGGGGGCCCAGTCAGCCCCAGCATTTT
few	TRBV7-3	-	TRBJ2-7	CASSLGDTRGPYEQYF	TGTGCCAGCAGCTTAGGGGACACTCGAGGGCCCTACGAGCAGTACTTC
-	TRBV6-2/TRBV6-3	-	TRBJ2-1	CASSPPRERGNEQFF	TGTGCCAGCAGTCCCCCCCGGGAGAGAGGCAATGAGCAGTTCTTC
-	TRBV6-1	-	TRBJ2-5	CAISDPGTGETQYF	TGTGCCATCAGTGACCCCGGGACTGGGGAGACCCAGTACTTC
-	TRBV3-1/TRBV3-2	-	TRBJ2-2	CASSLGRAGELFF	TGTGCCAGCAGCCTTGGTAGGGCCGGGGAGCTGTTTTTT
-	TRBV7-6	TRBD2	TRBJ2-5	CASSLGGTNGMETQYF	TGTGCCAGCAGCTTAGGGGGGACTAACGGGATGGAGACCCAGTACTTC
-	TRBV3-1/TRBV3-2	-	TRBJ2-2	CASSQGGMTGRTGELFF	TGTGCCAGCAGCCAAGGAGGGATGACAGGTCGCACCGGGGAGCTGTTTTTT
-	TRBV6-4	TRBD1	TRBJ1-4	CASTRGQGEKLFF	TGTGCCAGCACAAGGGGGCAGGGAGAAAAACTGTTTTTT
-	TRBV5-4	-	TRBJ2-5	CASSSAALREETQYF	TGTGCCAGCAGCTCCGCGGCCCTCCGTGAGGAGACCCAGTACTTC
-	TRBV15	TRBD2	TRBJ2-1	CATSRDGLAAHEQFF	TGTGCCACCAGCAGAGATGGACTAGCCGCACATGAGCAGTTCTTC
-	TRBV3-1/TRBV3-2	-	TRBJ1-2	CASSRRTGDMAGYTF	TGTGCCAGCAGCCGAAGGACGGGAGATATGGCTGGCTACACCTTC
-	TRBV3-1/TRBV3-2	-	TRBJ1-1	CASSQGAATEAFF	TGTGCCAGCAGCCAGGGGGCCGCAACTGAAGCTTTCTTT
-	TRBV19	TRBD1	TRBJ2-7	CASSIVGQGTYEQYF	TGTGCCAGTAGTATAGTGGGACAGGGGACCTACGAGCAGTACTTC
-	TRBV7-2	-	TRBJ2-3	CASSQLGYSGNTQYF	TGTGCCAGCAGCCAGCTGGGTTATTCCGGGAATACGCAGTATTTT
-	TRBV30	-	TRBJ1-2	CAWMAGGNYGYTF	TGTGCCTGGATGGCGGGAGGGAACTATGGCTACACCTTC
once	TRBV3-1/TRBV3-2	-	TRBJ1-3	CASSQDGGNTIYF	TGTGCCAGCAGCCAAGATGGTGGAAACACCATATATTTT
-	TRBV9	-	TRBJ1-4	CASSAQGRANEKLFF	TGTGCCAGCAGCGCGCAGGGGAGAGCTAATGAAAAACTGTTTTTT
once	TRBV10-1	-	TRBJ1-3	CASSENHNSGNTIYF	TGCGCCAGCAGTGAGAATCACAACTCTGGAAACACCATATATTTT
once	TRBV5-1	TRBD2	TRBJ2-7	CASSQDGTSDYEQYF	TGCGCCAGCAGCCAAGATGGGACTAGCGACTACGAGCAGTACTTC
-	TRBV4-1	-	TRBJ2-7	CASSRLFGGSGFDEQYF	TGCGCCAGCAGCCGCCTATTTGGGGGGAGCGGGTTTGACGAGCAGTACTTC
-	TRBV25-1	TRBD2	TRBJ2-7	CASSDATSGSSVQYF	TGTGCCAGCAGTGATGCGACTAGCGGGAGTAGCGTGCAGTACTTC
-	TRBV10-3	-	TRBJ2-7	CAISESASYEQYF	TGTGCCATCAGTGAGTCAGCTTCCTACGAGCAGTACTTC
-	TRBV29-1	-	TRBJ1-5	CSVGGANQPQHF	TGCAGCGTTGGGGGGGCCAATCAGCCCCAGCATTTT
-	TRBV30	-	TRBJ1-1	CAWTGKMNTEAFF	TGTGCCTGGACGGGGAAGATGAACACTGAAGCTTTCTTT
-	TRBV11-2	-	TRBJ2-7	CASSSDPARSYEQYF	TGTGCCAGCAGCTCCGACCCTGCCCGCTCCTACGAGCAGTACTTC
-	TRBV28	-	TRBJ1-1	CASTLQASAFF	TGTGCCAGCACCCTACAGGCCTCGGCTTTCTTT
once	TRBV6-5	-	TRBJ1-6	CASGRGINSPLHF	TGTGCCAGCGGGCGGGGGATCAATTCACCCCTCCACTTT
once	TRBV3-1/TRBV3-2	-	TRBJ2-1	CASSQEHSSYNEQFF	TGTGCCAGCAGCCAAGAGCACAGCTCCTACAATGAGCAGTTCTTC
once	TRBV2	TRBD1	TRBJ2-5	CASSRDRGYQETQYF	TGTGCCAGCAGCCGGGACAGGGGGTACCAAGAGACCCAGTACTTC
-	TRBV7-2	-	TRBJ1-6	CASSLDGYNSPLHF	TGTGCCAGCAGCCTGGACGGTTATAATTCACCCCTCCACTTT
-	TRBV10-3	TRBD1	TRBJ2-7	CATATGGAIEQYF	TGTGCCACCGCTACAGGGGGCGCAATCGAGCAGTACTTC
once	TRBV5-1	-	TRBJ1-5	CASSLDGSNQPQHF	TGCGCCAGCAGCTTGGACGGTAGCAATCAGCCCCAGCATTTT
-	TRBV23-1	-	TRBJ2-7	CASSHSSYEQYF	TGCGCCAGCAGCCACAGCTCCTACGAGCAGTACTTC
once	TRBV28	-	TRBJ1-2	CASSLVRSNYGYTF	TGTGCCAGCAGTTTAGTTAGGTCTAACTATGGCTACACCTTC
-	TRBV5-1	TRBD1	TRBJ1-2	CASSLGQGNYGYTF	TGCGCCAGCAGCTTGGGACAGGGTAACTATGGCTACACCTTC
-	TRBV5-1	TRBD2	TRBJ2-7	CASSTATSGRIDEQYF	TGCGCCAGCAGCACGGCTACTAGCGGGAGAATCGACGAGCAGTACTTC
-	TRBV19	-	TRBJ2-3	CASRTGHAGTDTQYF	TGTGCCAGTAGAACAGGGCATGCGGGCACAGATACGCAGTATTTT
few	TRBV18	-	TRBJ1-6	CASSRLQGHNSPLHF	TGTGCCAGCTCACGTCTCCAGGGTCATAATTCACCCCTCCACTTT
-	TRBV29-1	-	TRBJ2-2	CSVLAGELFF	TGCAGCGTTCTTGCCGGGGAGCTGTTTTTT
-	TRBV19	-	TRBJ2-5	CASSRIQETQYF	TGTGCCAGTTCCCGGATACAAGAGACCCAGTACTTC
-	TRBV5-4	-	TRBJ1-6	CAISLAGVINSPLHF	TGTGCCATCAGCTTAGCAGGGGTGATAAATTCACCCCTCCACTTT
-	TRBV5-1	-	TRBJ2-5	CASQLLGEQETQYF	TGCGCCAGCCAACTGTTAGGGGAACAAGAGACCCAGTACTTC
-	TRBV18	TRBD1	TRBJ2-6	CASSQTGGSAGANVLTF	TGTGCCAGCTCCCAGACAGGGGGTTCGGCTGGGGCCAACGTCCTGACTTTC
-	TRBV25-1	TRBD2	TRBJ2-7	CASSETSGSSYEQYF	TGTGCCAGCAGTGAGACTAGCGGGAGCTCCTACGAGCAGTACTTC
-	TRBV30	TRBD2	TRBJ2-7	CAWSVWRTSGGHEQYF	TGTGCCTGGAGTGTCTGGAGGACTAGCGGGGGTCACGAGCAGTACTTC
-	TRBV7-3	-	TRBJ1-5	CASSLRNSNQPQHF	TGTGCCAGCAGCTTAAGGAATAGCAATCAGCCCCAGCATTTT
-	TRBV2	TRBD1	TRBJ2-7	CASTGRTGGEQYF	TGTGCCAGCACCGGACGGACAGGGGGCGAGCAGTACTTC
-	TRBV14	TRBD2	TRBJ2-1	CASSQDPGGDDEQFF	TGTGCCAGCAGCCAAGACCCCGGGGGGGACGATGAGCAGTTCTTC
-	TRBV2	-	TRBJ1-4	CASSYAGDATNEKLFF	TGTGCCAGCAGCTACGCCGGGGACGCAACTAATGAAAAACTGTTTTTT
-	TRBV5-1	-	TRBJ1-6	CASSLDAGRGSPLHF	TGCGCCAGCAGCTTGGATGCTGGGAGGGGCTCACCCCTCCACTTT
-	TRBV7-3	-	TRBJ2-3	CASSSGSSGADTQYF	TGTGCCAGCAGCTCCGGATCTAGTGGGGCAGATACGCAGTATTTT
-	TRBV18	TRBD1	TRBJ2-2	CASSPETGTGELFF	TGTGCCAGCTCACCAGAGACAGGGACCGGGGAGCTGTTTTTT